Below, 26 T cell receptor delta chains from the same sample are listed, as sequenced in a study of γδ T cells in repeated Plasmodium falciparum infection. TCRdb fed the multiplex PCR reads to CATT. The sample holds roughly 90,000 delta-chain clones; 0.98% are singletons and the top ten take roughly 9.5%. Flow sorting of PBMC yielded separate Vgamma9/Vdelta2+ and Vdelta2-negative gammadelta T cell populations for bulk repertoire analysis. Sequencing was carried out using gamma-delta T cells from blood. These TCRs come from a pool of human donors (malaria-infected and uninfected, not separated).

This clone came up many times. TCRdb shows a much larger clone's protein in place of this DNA's translation, and the two differ at residue 3, likely through a read error; the protein shown is translated from the DNA. The V and J genes are TRDV1 and TRDJ1; D perhaps matches TRDD3 (6 bases). Germline V gives CDR1 TSWWSYY, CDR2 QGS. The CDR3 is 22 amino acids. CDR3 in DNA: TGTGCTCCTGGGGATGCTCTTCCCGCGAAAAATCGGTACCCCCAGTACACCGATAAACTCATCTTT. This codes for CAPGDALPAKNRYPQYTDKLIF.

For this clone: TCRdb's protein, taken from a much larger clone, differs from this DNA's translation at residue 2, likely owing to a read error; the protein displayed comes from the DNA. The J gene is TRDJ1, the V gene TRDV1; 7 nucleotides line up with TRDD3. The CDR3 is made up of 22 amino acids. Germline lookup yields CDR1 TSWWSYY and CDR2 QGS. CDR3 sequence (DNA): TGTTCTCTTGGGGAACTATTTTTTAGGGATTCAGTTGGGGATAGGAGAACCGATAAACTCATCTTT. Protein sequence: CSLGELFFRDSVGDRRTDKLIF.

This clone was counted between two and nine times. TCRdb's entry gives the protein of a much larger clone, which mismatches this DNA's translation at residue 9, likely from a read error; the protein reported here is translated from the DNA. V gene TRDV2 combines with J gene TRDJ1, with a tentative D call TRDD3 (6 bases). The CDR3 is 15 residues long. V was cut by 5 bases and J by 1 base, with 16 bases left in between. The germline CDR1 and CDR2 sequences are GEAIGNYY and EKD. CDR3 DNA: TGTGCCTGTGTGTTAAACTGGGCCTTCACCGATAAACTCATCTTT. Translated, it gives CACVLNWAFTDKLIF.

This clone was seen a few times. With only one base between it and a far larger clone, this is likely a read error. The same CDR3 is also encoded by other DNA sequences in this sample. The V and J genes are TRDV1 and TRDJ1; 12 bases are a match to TRDD3. As TCRdb names no J gene, one was assigned here on the basis of a DNA match to germline. Germline V gene sequence: CDR1 TSWWSYY, CDR2 QGS. The CDR3 has 21 amino acids. CDR3 DNA sequence: TGTGCCCTTGGGGACCGGCCTTCTCGCCACTGGGGGATACCCATGGCCGATAAACTCATCTTT. Translating gives CALGDRPSRHWGIPMADKLIF.

Points on this clone: The translation of this DNA and the TCRdb protein of a much larger clone differ at residue 7, probably owing to a read error; the protein shown here is translated from the DNA. This rearrangement joins TRDV2 to TRDJ2; TRDD3 matches at 11 bases. TCRdb records no J gene; here it was assigned by comparing the DNA to germline. Germline V gene lookup returns CDR1 GEAIGNYY and CDR2 EKD. The CDR3 consists of 18 residues. V lost 3 bases and J lost 2; bases outside the gene matches: 10. CDR3 nucleotides: TGTGCCTGTGACGCCTGTCGCTGGGGGATACACTTGACAGCACAACTCTTCTTT. Encoded protein: CACDACRWGIHLTAQLFF.

This clone was counted a few times. The mismatch at residue 8 between this DNA's translation and the TCRdb protein of a much larger clone likely reflects a read error; the protein shown is translated from the DNA. V and J are TRDV1 and TRDJ1; perhaps TRDD3 as D (5 bases). TCRdb gives no J gene; it was assigned here by matching the DNA to germline. The V end lost 1 base, the J end lost 0 bases, and 18 bases lay between the germline ends. Germline V gives CDR1 TSWWSYY, CDR2 QGS. The CDR3 consists of 18 residues. The CDR3 DNA is TGTGCTCTTGGGGAACCGCTACCGGGGAACTCGTACACCGATAAACTCATCTTT. This translates into CALGEPLPGNSYTDKLIF.

This clone has a handful of counts. A far larger clone is one base from this, pointing to a likely read error. Other nucleotide sequences in the sample specify the same CDR3. This sequence joins TRDV1 and TRDJ1, with 9 bases lining up with TRDD3. TCRdb lists no J gene, so it was determined here by aligning the DNA to germline. Per germline, CDR1 TSWWSYY and CDR2 QGS. The CDR3 covers 22 residues. J lost 7 bases, V lost 5 bases, and 32 bases had no gene match. This chain's CDR3 is CALGIRNVRPTLLGDLRGKLIF. CDR3 DNA: TGTGCTCTTGGGATTCGCAACGTCCGCCCTACCTTACTGGGGGACCTAAGAGGTAAACTCATCTTT.

Many counts were recorded for this clone. Translating this DNA gives a protein that differs at residue 6 from the TCRdb one, which belongs to a much larger clone; a read error is likely, and the protein shown is this translation. The gene calls are TRDV2 and TRDJ1, with TRDD3 identical over 10 bases. TCRdb leaves out the J gene; it was filled in here by matching the DNA to germline. With 5 bases clipped from V and 1 base from J, the junction kept 18 bases outside the gene matches. Germline V gene sequence: CDR1 GEAIGNYY, CDR2 EKD. The CDR3 totals 19 residues. For the CDR3, the DNA is TGTGCCTGTGTCGGAGGGGTTGGGGGATACCAGCCCCCCACCGATAAACTCATCTTT. It codes for CACVGGVGGYQPPTDKLIF.

This clone was recorded a few times. With a far larger clone one base away, a read error is the likely cause. This same CDR3 is encoded by further DNA sequences in the sample. No J gene was called, and the V gene is TRDV2; the DNA was not compared with TRDD3, the D call given in the table. The germline V gene encodes CDR1 GEAIGNYY and CDR2 EKD. This CDR3 is built from 21 residues. DNA of the CDR3: TGTGCCTGTGACACATATCGGGAAGAAGAGGATATCCGGGGGTACACCGATAAACTCATCTTC. Protein product: CACDTYREEEDIRGYTDKLIF.

This clone was picked up a small number of times. Only one base separates this from a far larger clonotype, so it likely reflects a read error. Other DNA variants within this sample encode the same CDR3. Here the CDR3 reads CALGLPTGDTRRTDKLIF. CDR3 DNA sequence: TGTGCTCTTGGGCTCCCTACGGGGGATACGCGCCGCACCGATAAACTCATCTTT. The genes are TRDV1 and TRDJ1; 10 positions match TRDD3. TCRdb records no J gene; here it was assigned by comparing the DNA to germline. With V trimmed by 5 bases and J by 1 base, 13 bases remained unmatched. The CDR3 runs to 18 residues. Germline loops: CDR1 TSWWSYY, CDR2 QGS.

Turning to this clone: Given a far larger clone just one base away, this is likely a sequencing read error. This sample includes further DNA sequences coding for the same CDR3. No J gene was assigned, while the V gene was called as TRDV1; the table calls TRDD3, which could not be checked here. CDR1 TSWWSYY and CDR2 QGS come from the germline V gene. The CDR3 sequence is 13 residues long. The chain's CDR3 is CALGVLGDAKLIF. As DNA, the CDR3 is TGTGCTCTTGGGGTACTGGGGGACGCTAAGCTCATCTTT.

Notes on this clone: A far larger clone is one nucleotide away, so this likely arose from a read error. Other DNA variants within this sample encode the same CDR3. This sequence joins TRDV2 and TRDJ1, with 10 bases fitting TRDD3. The germline V gene encodes CDR1 GEAIGNYY and CDR2 EKD. The CDR3 has 19 residues. With 3 bases clipped from V and 1 base from J, the junction kept 16 bases outside the gene matches. Here the CDR3 DNA reads TGTGCCTGTGACTCCGTGTTGATCCCTACTGGGGGATTCACCGATAAACTCATCTTT. It is translated as CACDSVLIPTGGFTDKLIF.

A word on this clone: The protein that TCRdb holds for this DNA derives from a much larger clone and differs from the translated DNA at residue 6, which likely indicates a read error; the protein shown here is translated from the DNA. V gene TRDV2 combines with J gene TRDJ1; tentative D call: TRDD3 (6 bases). Matching the DNA to germline supplied the J gene, which TCRdb does not give. This CDR3 is 20 amino acids long. V lost 0 bases and J lost 2, with 27 bases in between. Germline CDR1 is GEAIGNYY and CDR2 is EKD. In DNA form, the CDR3 reads TGTGCCTGTGACACCGAAGCCAAAATTGTTAGTGGGGGGTCTACCGATAAACTCATCTTT. This translates into CACDTEAKIVSGGSTDKLIF.

Of note for this clone: The translation of this DNA and the TCRdb protein of a much larger clone differ at residue 10, probably owing to a read error; the protein shown here is translated from the DNA. The chain carries TRDV2 and TRDJ1; the D gene is possibly TRDD3 (5 bases). TCRdb leaves out the J gene; it was filled in here by matching the DNA to germline. The CDR3 is 17 residues long. V was clipped by 0 bases and J by 2 bases, with 18 bases between them. Per germline, CDR1 GEAIGNYY and CDR2 EKD. CDR3 bases: TGTGCCTGTGACACCGTGGGGTACGCGGGTAAGACCGATAAACTCATCTTT. It specifies CACDTVGYAGKTDKLIF.

Called V gene: TRDV2; the J gene was not called; the DNA was not compared with TRDD3, the D call given in the table. The V gene's germline CDR1 is GEAIGNYY and CDR2 EKD. The CDR3 spans 15 residues. The CDR3 loop reads CACDPVGGDGGERIF. The CDR3 DNA reads TGTGCCTGTGACCCAGTAGGTGGGGATGGGGGAGAAAGAATCTTT.

Note on this clone: The protein given by TCRdb reflects a much larger clone and differs at residue 16 from this DNA's translation, likely from a read error; the protein shown is the DNA's translation. V gene assignment gives TRDV2, but the J gene was left uncalled; whether TRDD3, the table's D call, matches the DNA was not checked. The CDR3 loop spans 18 amino acids. Germline CDR1 and CDR2: GEAIGNYY and EKD. CDR3 amino acids: CACDVVGALRFNTDKPIF. DNA for the CDR3: TGTGCCTGTGACGTCGTCGGGGCCCTCAGATTCAACACCGATAAACCCATCTTT.

This clone appeared a few times. A far larger clone differs by one base, so this is likely a read error. Other DNA variants within this sample encode the same CDR3. The genes are TRDV1 and TRDJ1; possible D gene TRDD2, 5 bases. TCRdb is silent on the J gene; assignment here came from matching the DNA to germline. CDR3 length: 18 amino acids. Trimming shortened V by 3 bases and J by 3 bases, and 23 bases separated the two germline ends. Germline V gene data show CDR1 as TSWWSYY and CDR2 as QGS. CDR3 region: CALGDHLRITGTADKLIF. As DNA, the CDR3 is TGTGCTCTTGGGGACCACCTACGTATTACCGGTACTGCCGATAAACTCATCTTT.

This clone was found a few times. A far larger clone is a single base away, which makes a read error likely. Other DNA variants within this sample encode the same CDR3. The genes are TRAV38-2/DV8 and TRDJ3; 12 bases map to TRDD3. The J gene was not available in TCRdb and was assigned here by matching the DNA to germline segments. This CDR3 comprises 21 residues. The germline V gene encodes CDR1 TSESDYY and CDR2 QEAYKQQN. CDR3 amino acids: CAVGWGIRGIWRSWDTRQMFF. The CDR3 DNA reads as TGTGCTGTTGGCTGGGGGATACGTGGGATTTGGAGGTCCTGGGACACCCGGCAGATGTTTTTC.

The chain carries TRDV1 and TRDJ1, with D perhaps assigned TRDD2 or TRDD3 (9 bases each). Matching the DNA to germline supplied the J gene, which TCRdb does not give. V dropped 2 bases and J dropped 5 bases, with 45 bases sitting between them. CDR3 length equals 25 residues. CDR1 is TSWWSYY and CDR2 is QGS in the germline V gene. CDR3 coding DNA: TGTGCTCTTGGGGAAACCCCTAACCTTCCTACGTCGGTGGAGTACTGGGGGACGATATTGGATAAACTCATCTTT. Amino acid sequence: CALGETPNLPTSVEYWGTILDKLIF.

This clone counts as medium-sized. Other DNA sequences in the same sample also yield this CDR3. V usage is TRDV1 and J usage is TRDJ2, with TRDD3 matching over 7 bases. Germline trimming cut 3 bases from V and 7 bases from J; bases unmatched to any gene: 23. The CDR3 has 20 amino acids. CDR1 and CDR2 (germline): TSWWSYY, QGS. The DNA for the CDR3 is TGTGCTCTTGGGGAGGTCACTATGACTGGGGATCCCGGTGGTGGAGCACAACTCTTCTTT. Protein product: CALGEVTMTGDPGGGAQLFF.

This clone turned up a few times. The DNA of the CDR3 is TGTGCTGGGGGATACGGGGATAAACTCATCTTT. The encoded protein is CAGGYGDKLIF. The genes are TRDV2 and TRDJ1, with 11 bases fitting TRDD3. Germline matching of the DNA provided the J gene here, since TCRdb leaves it blank. CDR3 length: 11 residues. Germline V lookup: CDR1 GEAIGNYY, CDR2 EKD.

This clone was detected a few times. The TCRdb protein comes from a much larger clone and disagrees with this DNA's translation at residue 3, likely due to a read error; the protein given here is derived from the DNA. V gene TRDV1 combines with J gene TRDJ1; 8 bases line up with TRDD3. Assignment of the J gene here rests on matching the DNA to germline, because TCRdb gives none. This CDR3 is built from 19 residues. CDR1 is TSWWSYY, CDR2 QGS, per germline. The CDR3 region is CAPGVLTGGRPDYTDKLIF. Here the CDR3 DNA reads TGTGCTCCTGGGGTACTAACTGGGGGGCGACCCGATTACACCGATAAACTCATCTTT.

Worth noting for this clone: The protein TCRdb lists belongs to a much larger clone and differs from this DNA's translation at residue 14, which points to a read error; the protein shown is made from the DNA. V is TRDV2 and J is TRDJ1, with 9 bases identical to TRDD3. Because TCRdb records no J gene, it was assigned here through a match of the DNA to germline. Per the germline V gene, CDR1 is GEAIGNYY and CDR2 is EKD. This CDR3 comprises 19 residues. J was trimmed by 3 bases and V by 1 base; bases with no gene match: 17. The CDR3: CACDTLVLGDPKYADKLIF. The CDR3 DNA is TGTGCCTGTGACACTTTAGTACTGGGGGACCCCAAGTACGCCGATAAACTCATCTTT.

Turning to this clone: A far larger clone is just one base off, so this is likely a read error. The same CDR3 is also encoded by other DNA sequences in this sample. V is TRDV2 and J is TRDJ1, with 8 bases matching TRDD3. TCRdb records no J gene; here it was assigned by comparing the DNA to germline. Germline values: CDR1 GEAIGNYY, CDR2 EKD. With V trimmed by 0 bases and J by 1 base, 30 bases remained unmatched. The CDR3 has 24 residues. The CDR3 nucleotides read TGTGCCTGTGACACCGTGAAGCTCGGCCTTCCCACAGGAACTGGGGGTTCTCTCACCGATAAACTCATCTTT. Protein product: CACDTVKLGLPTGTGGSLTDKLIF.

This clone occurred a few times. A far larger clone is only one base removed, so a read error is likely. This sample includes further DNA sequences coding for the same CDR3. The V gene is TRDV2, the J gene TRDJ1; D is undetermined. TCRdb does not report a J gene; here it was assigned by matching the DNA to germline references. This CDR3 is built from 17 residues. CDR1 GEAIGNYY and CDR2 EKD come from the germline V gene. CDR3: CACDTVTNLARTDKLIF. The CDR3 nucleotides read TGTGCCTGCGACACCGTCACGAACTTGGCCCGTACGGATAAACTCATCTTT.

This clone came up a few times. A far larger clone is just one base off, so this is likely a read error. Different DNA sequences within this sample yield the same CDR3. The chain employs TRDV1 and TRDJ1; 10 nucleotides match TRDD3. No J segment appears in TCRdb, so it was assigned here by matching the sequence to germline. This CDR3 has 16 amino acids. The ends lost 4 bases at V and 8 bases at J; junction bases unmatched: 13. Germline values: CDR1 TSWWSYY, CDR2 QGS. CDR3 residues: CALGGLPRGGIRKLIF. The CDR3 coding sequence is TGTGCTCTTGGGGGCCTCCCGAGGGGGGGGATACGAAAACTCATCTTT.